These T cell receptor beta chains were read from a single sample in a study of blood T cell repertoires in COVID-19. Sequencing was performed with immunoSEQ multiplex PCR; in TCRdb, only in-frame clones are kept and a portion is missing. The sample yields around 50,000 clones, about nine tenths seen once. Sequenced material: peripheral blood. The origin of the receptors is a man aged 50-59 years with active COVID-19. Each CDR3 is given with its conserved first and last residue. The D gene is left open where the match is weak. Some rows mark clone size as missing; the rest say once, few, many or name a class of expanded clone.

TRBV28	.	TRBJ1-6	.	CASSFQGTYNSPLHF	TGTGCCAGCAGTTTTCAGGGTACTTATAATTCACCCCTCCACTTT
TRBV6-2/TRBV6-3	.	TRBJ2-5	TRBD2	CASSYLLAGSETQYF	TGTGCCAGCAGTTACCTGCTAGCGGGCTCAGAGACCCAGTACTTC
TRBV7-2	once	TRBJ1-2	TRBD1	CAIMDRGYGYTF	TGTGCCATTATGGACAGGGGCTATGGCTACACCTTC
TRBV14	.	TRBJ2-7	TRBD2	CASSEGLAASYEQYF	TGTGCCAGCAGCGAGGGACTAGCGGCCTCCTACGAGCAGTACTTC
TRBV21-1	once	TRBJ2-7	.	CASSTSGGPQNEQYF	TGTGCCAGCAGCACGTCGGGAGGGCCTCAGAACGAGCAGTACTTC
TRBV28	.	TRBJ1-2	.	CASSQQGLGGYGYTF	TGTGCCAGCAGCCAACAGGGATTGGGTGGGTATGGCTACACCTTC
TRBV4-2	.	TRBJ1-5	TRBD1	CASGISGNRGDLNQPQHF	TGTGCCAGCGGAATCTCTGGGAACAGGGGAGACCTCAATCAGCCCCAGCATTTT
TRBV28	.	TRBJ1-2	.	CASSRGSLIGGYTF	TGTGCCAGCAGTCGGGGGTCATTAATCGGGGGCTACACCTTC
TRBV7-2	once	TRBJ2-5	TRBD2	CASSLGVAGIGETQYF	TGTGCCAGCAGCTTAGGGGTAGCGGGGATCGGAGAGACCCAGTACTTC
TRBV4-3	once	TRBJ1-2	.	CASSQEQGIGGGYTF	TGCGCCAGCAGCCAAGAACAGGGTATTGGGGGTGGCTACACCTTC
TRBV14	.	TRBJ2-1	.	CASSQIFAGVRYNEQFF	TGTGCCAGCAGCCAAATCTTTGCGGGCGTTAGGTACAATGAGCAGTTCTTC
TRBV2	.	TRBJ2-3	TRBD1	CASSRVGQGGTDTQYF	TGTGCCAGCAGCAGAGTGGGACAGGGAGGCACAGATACGCAGTATTTT
TRBV7-8	.	TRBJ2-5	TRBD2	CASSSTSVGETQYF	TGTGCCAGCAGCTCCACTAGCGTCGGAGAGACCCAGTACTTC
TRBV18	few	TRBJ1-3	.	CASSTSGRAGSSGNTIYF	TGTGCCAGCTCAACCTCAGGCAGGGCAGGAAGCTCTGGAAACACCATATATTTT
TRBV5-1	.	TRBJ2-1	.	CASSSAGTSSYNEQFF	TGCGCCAGCAGCTCAGCCGGGACAAGCTCCTACAATGAGCAGTTCTTC
TRBV7-6	.	TRBJ2-1	.	CASSLAAGPFTDEQFF	TGTGCCAGCAGCTTAGCGGCAGGCCCGTTTACCGATGAGCAGTTCTTC
TRBV28	.	TRBJ1-5	.	CASSVQANQPQHF	TGTGCCAGCTCCGTACAGGCCAATCAGCCCCAGCATTTT
TRBV18	.	TRBJ2-5	.	CASSQLQETQYF	TGTGCCAGCTCACAGCTACAAGAGACCCAGTACTTC
TRBV30	.	TRBJ1-2	.	CAWSVEGDGYTF	TGTGCCTGGAGTGTAGAGGGGGATGGCTACACCTTC
TRBV5-4	.	TRBJ2-7	TRBD1	CASSLRGQGDHEQYF	TGTGCCAGCAGCTTGAGGGGGCAGGGGGACCACGAGCAGTACTTC
TRBV2	.	TRBJ2-4	.	CASSEGGENIQYF	TGTGCCAGCAGTGAAGGGGGCGAAAACATTCAGTACTTC
TRBV4-1	.	TRBJ1-3	.	CASSQGSVSGNTIYF	TGCGCCAGCAGCCAAGGCAGCGTCTCTGGAAACACCATATATTTT
TRBV4-2	.	TRBJ2-3	.	CASSQDRPGHSTDTQYF	TGTGCCAGCAGCCAAGATCGCCCGGGACATAGCACAGATACGCAGTATTTT
TRBV7-8	.	TRBJ2-1	.	CASSLLTHEGERPYNEQFF	TGTGCCAGCAGCCTACTCACACACGAAGGCGAGCGTCCCTACAATGAGCAGTTCTTC
TRBV28	.	TRBJ2-5	TRBD2	CASSPGASGSQETQYF	TGTGCCAGCAGTCCCGGAGCTAGCGGAAGCCAAGAGACCCAGTACTTC
TRBV7-9	.	TRBJ1-5	TRBD1	CASSPRTGPQNNQPQHF	TGTGCCAGCTCCCCCCGGACAGGGCCACAAAACAATCAGCCCCAGCATTTT
TRBV5-1	.	TRBJ2-3	.	CASSLGLGGDTQYF	TGCGCCAGCAGCTTGGGCCTGGGGGGAGATACGCAGTATTTT
TRBV5-6	.	TRBJ1-2	TRBD1	CASSAGGRDGNYGYTF	TGTGCCAGCAGCGCAGGGGGTAGGGACGGTAACTATGGCTACACCTTC
TRBV4-3	.	TRBJ2-3	TRBD1	CASSQDLLAGGSTDTQYF	TGCGCCAGCAGCCAAGATTTATTGGCAGGGGGTAGCACAGATACGCAGTATTTT
TRBV7-8	.	TRBJ2-4	TRBD1	CASSTTTGGNIQYF	TGTGCCAGCAGCACGACGACAGGGGGGAACATTCAGTACTTC
TRBV5-5	few	TRBJ1-5	.	CASSLEQLNQPQHF	TGTGCCAGCAGCTTGGAACAGCTCAATCAGCCCCAGCATTTT
TRBV28	.	TRBJ2-1	TRBD2	CASSFTRGGVNEQFF	TGTGCCAGCAGTTTTACCCGCGGGGGGGTCAATGAGCAGTTCTTC
TRBV27	.	TRBJ2-6	.	CASTIRAFSSGANVLTF	TGTGCCAGCACCATCAGGGCATTTAGCTCTGGGGCCAACGTCCTGACTTTC
TRBV11-3	.	TRBJ2-1	TRBD2	CASRAGREGEQFF	TGTGCCAGCAGAGCGGGAAGGGAGGGTGAGCAGTTCTTC
TRBV19	.	TRBJ1-3	.	CASSQFWGNTIYF	TGTGCCAGTAGCCAGTTCTGGGGAAACACCATATATTTT
TRBV5-1	.	TRBJ2-7	TRBD2	CASSLGSGDSYEQYF	TGCGCCAGCAGCTTGGGTAGCGGGGACTCCTACGAGCAGTACTTC
TRBV28	.	TRBJ1-1	TRBD1	CASNLGQGAGEAFF	TGTGCCAGCAACCTCGGACAGGGGGCGGGTGAAGCTTTCTTT
TRBV9	.	TRBJ2-7	.	CASSVDPGRGEQYF	TGTGCCAGCAGCGTAGACCCCGGGAGAGGCGAGCAGTACTTC
TRBV2	.	TRBJ2-5	TRBD1	CASSEDRGTGERETQYF	TGTGCCAGCAGTGAAGATCGGGGGACAGGGGAACGAGAGACCCAGTACTTC
TRBV11-2	.	TRBJ2-7	.	CASSQINFDSYEQYF	TGTGCCAGCAGCCAGATCAATTTTGACTCCTACGAGCAGTACTTC
TRBV28	.	TRBJ1-2	TRBD1	CASSSPGGGNYGYTF	TGTGCCAGCAGTTCCCCAGGGGGCGGCAACTATGGCTACACCTTC
TRBV29-1	.	TRBJ1-5	.	CSVALAGVNQPQHF	TGCAGCGTTGCCCTGGCAGGGGTGAATCAGCCCCAGCATTTT
TRBV7-3	.	TRBJ1-2	TRBD1	CASSVTGEGYTF	TGTGCCAGCAGCGTAACAGGGGAAGGCTACACCTTC
TRBV19	.	TRBJ2-1	TRBD1	CASSPRTGLYNEQFF	TGTGCCAGTAGTCCCCGGACAGGGCTCTACAATGAGCAGTTCTTC
TRBV7-2	.	TRBJ2-4	TRBD2	CASSLARASGQAKNIQYF	TGTGCCAGCAGCTTAGCGCGGGCTAGCGGGCAAGCCAAAAACATTCAGTACTTC
TRBV5-1	.	TRBJ2-6	TRBD1	CASTPGQGGGANVLTF	TGCGCCAGCACACCGGGACAGGGTGGCGGGGCCAACGTCCTGACTTTC
TRBV4-3	.	TRBJ2-3	TRBD2	CASSQVASGRAGNTDTQYF	TGCGCCAGCAGCCAAGTAGCTAGCGGGAGGGCCGGAAACACAGATACGCAGTATTTT
TRBV28	.	TRBJ1-2	.	CASSPGERLGLYGYTF	TGTGCCAGCAGCCCCGGCGAGCGATTGGGACTTTATGGCTACACCTTC
TRBV4-3	few	TRBJ2-7	.	CASSQIREVEQYF	TGCGCCAGCAGCCAAATCCGCGAGGTTGAGCAGTACTTC